The 21 T cell receptor beta chains reported below all come from one sample, sequenced in a study of sequential checkpoint blockade in melanoma (dated 2019 in TCRdb). Library preparation was by the immunoSEQ multiplex PCR assay. The table was pulled from immuneACCESS by TCRdb, which kept in-frame rearrangements only. Such tables lose some clones; where checked, under half of the loss comes from unresolved V genes, and the rest has no known cause. The sample table holds roughly 12,000 clones, of which roughly 81% were seen once. The ten largest make up about a sixth of the sample. In light of the paper, this sample's treatment or condition label describes: randomized to nivolumab then ipilimumab (arm A) or the reverse (arm B). Material: CD8+ T cells sorted from blood (inferred from file names), obtained from a patient given nivolumab and ipilimumab in sequence. Receptor source: a human donor with melanoma.

The CDR3 DNA reads TGTGCCAGCAGTCCGGGACCCGGGACTAGCGGGGGTGTCGGGGAGCTGTTTTTT. This codes for CASSPGPGTSGGVGELFF. V usage is TRBV6-4 and J usage is TRBJ2-2, with 14 bases identical to TRBD2. Trimming removed 5 bases from V and 7 bases from J; junction bases left unmatched: 12. The CDR3 totals 18 residues. Germline values: CDR1 MRHNA, CDR2 SNTAGT.

CDR3 loop: CASSLTSGGTDTQYF. The CDR3 region has the DNA TGTGCCAGCAGCCTAACTAGCGGGGGAACAGATACGCAGTATTTT. This chain uses TRBV6-4 with TRBJ2-3; 11 bases fit TRBD2. The CDR3 spans 15 residues. CDR1 and CDR2 (germline): MRHNA, SNTAGT. V was clipped by 6 bases and J by 3 bases; unmatched bases: 5.

This chain joins TRBV2 and TRBJ2-7, with 8 positions matching TRBD2. The CDR3 runs 12 residues. The junction had 2 bases not matched to a gene; V was cut back by 7 bases and J by 3 bases. Germline CDR1 and CDR2: SNHLY and FYNNEI. The CDR3 coding sequence is TGTGCCAGCATGGCGGGGGGCTACGAGCAGTACTTC. Residues: CASMAGGYEQYF.

J is TRBJ2-5 and V is TRBV5-5; D gene uncertain. The DNA end is a closer match to TRBJ2-7, so the J assignment may be wrong. Germline-derived CDR1 and CDR2 are SGHKS and YYEKEE (reference sequence). CDR3 length: 11 amino acids. For the CDR3, the DNA is TGTGCCAGCAGCTTTGCACGCGAGCAGTACTTC. Translated: CASSFAREQYF.

The DNA of the CDR3 is TGTGCCAGCAGTGACTCGCCAACAGGGGGTGATGGCTACACCTTC. Protein: CASSDSPTGGDGYTF. The chain has TRBV6-4 and TRBJ1-2, with 8 bases identical to TRBD1. CDR3 length equals 15 residues. Trimming cost V 0 bases and J 6 bases; bases outside gene matches: 6. Germline CDR1 and CDR2: MRHNA and SNTAGT.

The genes are TRBV7-2 and TRBJ2-3; D uncertain. V lost 3 bases and J 5 bases, leaving 12 bases between the germline ends. CDR1 and CDR2 (germline): SGHTA, FQGNSA. This CDR3 is built from 14 residues. The CDR3 here is CASSFNLFGDTQYF. Written as DNA, the CDR3 is TGTGCCAGCAGCTTTAACCTGTTCGGAGATACGCAGTATTTT.

About this clone itself: Other DNA sequences in the same sample also yield this CDR3. This chain uses TRBV7-9 with TRBJ2-3; D might be TRBD2 (6 bases). The CDR3 totals 15 residues. Trimming took off 5 bases at V and 0 bases at J, with 12 bases between the two ends. In germline, CDR1 is SEHNR, CDR2 FQNEAQ (reference sequence). CDR3 loop: CASSPPGVSTDTQYF. CDR3 bases: TGTGCCAGCAGCCCGCCGGGGGTTAGCACAGATACGCAGTATTTT.

V and J are TRBV14 and TRBJ2-7, with 11 bases lining up with TRBD2. Germline lookup yields CDR1 SGHDN and CDR2 FVKESK. Trimming at V came to 3 bases and at J to 4 bases, leaving 14 bases not matched to a gene. The CDR3 length is 18 residues. In DNA, the CDR3 is TGTGCCAGCAGCCACACAACTAGCGGGAGCTCCTATAATTACGAGCAGTACTTC. Its protein product is CASSHTTSGSSYNYEQYF.

The chain employs TRBV27 and TRBJ1-6; 8 bases are a match to TRBD1. Germline CDR1 and CDR2: MNHEY and SMNVEV (reference sequence). The CDR3 consists of 14 residues. Trimming cost V 7 bases and J 8 bases; bases outside gene matches: 7. CDR3 loop: CASTLAGGDSPLHF. CDR3 nucleotide sequence: TGTGCCAGCACCTTAGCAGGGGGCGATTCACCCCTCCACTTT.

This clone was detected only once. The J gene is TRBJ1-5, the V gene TRBV4-1; the match to TRBD1 covers 7 bases. The CDR3 consists of 16 residues. Trimming at V came to 0 bases and at J to 2 bases, leaving 4 bases not matched to a gene. The germline V gene encodes CDR1 MGHRA and CDR2 YSYEKL. CDR3 DNA sequence: TGCGCCAGCAGCCAAGAACAGGGGTATCGCAATCAGCCCCAGCATTTT. It is translated as CASSQEQGYRNQPQHF.

This clone occurred a few times. Other DNA sequences from this sample encode an identical CDR3 as well. The chain is built from TRBV7-9 and TRBJ2-3; tentative D call: TRBD2 (5 bases). Germline V CDR1 and CDR2: SEHNR, FQNEAQ (reference sequence). Trimming removed 5 bases at V and 2 bases at J, with 14 bases between. The CDR3 runs to 15 residues. The CDR3 bases are TGTGCCAGCAGCCCACCCGGGGTTTCCACAGATACGCAGTATTTT. Protein sequence: CASSPPGVSTDTQYF.

This chain's CDR3 is CASDPGTASYEQYF. Written as DNA, the CDR3 is TGTGCCAGTGATCCCGGGACAGCCAGCTACGAGCAGTACTTC. V gene TRBV2 combines with J gene TRBJ2-7, with 7 bases that match TRBD1. CDR1 is SNHLY, CDR2 FYNNEI, per germline. The CDR3 totals 14 residues. J lost 3 bases, V lost 9 bases, and 11 bases had no gene match.

DNA for the CDR3: TGTGCCAGCAGCTCGGGGAGCACTAAAGAGACCCAGTACTTC. Translation: CASSSGSTKETQYF. The genes are TRBV7-9 and TRBJ2-5, with TRBD2 as a possible D gene (5 bases). Trimming removed 4 bases from V and 3 bases from J, with 12 bases in between. The CDR3 length is 14 residues. CDR1 and CDR2 from the germline V gene are SEHNR and FQNEAQ (reference sequence).

This chain uses TRBV7-9 with TRBJ2-3; 7 nucleotides align to TRBD2. Germline CDR1 and CDR2: SEHNR and FQNEAQ (reference sequence). Trimming cost V 5 bases and J 5 bases; bases outside gene matches: 22. This CDR3 contains 19 residues. CDR3 residues: CASSQDLGLAVRGGDTQYF. Written as DNA, the CDR3 is TGTGCCAGCAGCCAAGATCTGGGGCTAGCGGTCCGGGGAGGAGATACGCAGTATTTT.

This clone was recorded a few times. This chain joins TRBV6-4 and TRBJ2-1, with 9 bases fitting TRBD2. V gave up 2 bases and J gave up 9 bases; unmatched junction bases: 8. CDR1 is MRHNA, CDR2 SNTAGT, per germline. This CDR3 has 15 residues. CDR3 sequence reads: CASSDGGSGSVEQFF. The CDR3 region has the DNA TGTGCCAGCAGTGACGGAGGTAGCGGGAGCGTTGAGCAGTTCTTC.

This clone was seen more than once but under ten times. Distinct nucleotide sequences in the sample also encode this CDR3. This chain joins TRBV7-9 and TRBJ2-3; D perhaps matches TRBD2 (6 bases). Looked up from germline, CDR1 is SEHNR and CDR2 is FQNEAQ (reference sequence). The CDR3 extends over 15 amino acids. V shed 5 bases and J shed 3 bases, with 15 bases lying between them. In DNA form, the CDR3 reads TGTGCCAGCAGCCCCCCGGGGGTGTCAACAGATACGCAGTATTTT. Translated: CASSPPGVSTDTQYF.

The chain has TRBV6-6 and TRBJ2-1; D uncertain. Germline V CDR1 and CDR2: MNHNY, SVGAGI (reference sequence). Trimming cost V 8 bases and J 4 bases, with 18 bases left between them. The CDR3 is 15 amino acids. As DNA, the CDR3 is TGTGCCAGCGGAGACCGCGGTCCCCTTTACAATGAGCAGTTCTTC. Its translation: CASGDRGPLYNEQFF.

The table lists this clone with a few counts. The chain couples TRBV9 to TRBJ1-1, with TRBD1 matching 7 bases. CDR3 size: 12 residues. The V gene end was trimmed by 4 bases and the J gene end by 6 bases; junction bases not matched to a gene: 3. Germline-derived CDR1 and CDR2 are SGDLS and YYNGEE. The CDR3 here is CASSNRGAEAFF. CDR3 in DNA: TGTGCCAGCAGCAACAGGGGCGCTGAAGCTTTCTTT.

This clone was detected once. The chain couples TRBV5-4 to TRBJ1-4; 7 positions match TRBD1. CDR1 and CDR2 from the germline V gene are SGHNT and YYREEE (reference sequence). Trimming removed 0 bases from V and 8 bases from J; junction bases left unmatched: 13. CDR3 length equals 17 residues. The CDR3 loop reads CASSLVPLQGRKEKLFF. The DNA for the CDR3 is TGTGCCAGCAGCTTGGTCCCCCTACAGGGGCGGAAGGAAAAACTGTTTTTT. Full variable domain (missing parts from reference TRBV5-4 and TRBJ1-4): ETGVTQSPTHLIKTRGQQVTLRCSSQSGHNTVSWYQQALGQGPQFIFQYYREEENGRGNFPPRFSGLQFPNYSSELNVNALELDDSALYLCASSLVPLQGRKEKLFFGSGTQLSVL.

For this clone: The identical CDR3 is also encoded by other nucleotide sequences in the sample. The V gene is TRBV5-5, the J gene TRBJ1-6; the match to TRBD1 covers 8 bases. Germline CDR1 reads SGHKS; CDR2 reads YYEKEE (reference sequence). This CDR3 is built from 15 residues. After removal of 7 bases from V and 7 bases from J, the junction contained 10 bases not matched to a gene. The CDR3 loop is CASSPSTGGNSPLHF. CDR3 DNA: TGTGCCAGCTCACCCTCCACAGGGGGAAATTCACCCCTCCACTTT.

For this clone: One end of the junction is discordant with germline, which a read error may explain. The V call is TRBV27, the J call TRBJ1-1; 7 bases match TRBD1. The CDR3 is 15 amino acids. Germline V CDR1 and CDR2: MNHEY, SMNVEV (reference sequence). As DNA, the CDR3 is TGTGCCAGCAGCAGCCGGACAGGTGGGAAGGGGGCATTTCTCTTT. It specifies CASSSRTGGKGAFLF.